The 6 T cell receptor beta chains in this list originate from one sample, sequenced in a study of vaccination effects on CD4 cells after COVID-19. Sequencing in the ViraFEST assay came after antigen-specific CD4+ T cells had been expanded with viral peptide pools, which were used to stimulate PBMC. Upon completion of about ten days in culture, CD4+ T cells were isolated. Neither prior SARS-CoV-2 infection nor positive nucleocapsid antibodies were present in the vaccine recipients. Their cognate antigens are unknown. Some clones are missing from TCRdb's copy, which holds only in-frame ones; the method was immunoSEQ multiplex PCR. The table includes about 22,000 clones, roughly 73% detected once. The sample in question was CD4+ T cells from PBMCs cultured with HCoV-NL63 spike peptides, obtained before COVID-19 vaccination. The receptors were gathered from a human donor who received a COVID-19 vaccine.

Ten or more counts support this clone. The chain links TRBV28 to TRBJ1-2; D unclear. Germline CDR1 MDHEN, CDR2 SYDVKM. Between the trimmed V and J ends, which lost 6 bases and 7 bases, there was a span of 12 bases. The CDR3 contains 12 residues. The CDR3 bases are TGTGCCAGCAGCCCCTTTGCCTTTGGCTACACCTTC. Encoded protein: CASSPFAFGYTF.

This clone occurred a few times. The CDR3 coding sequence is TGTGCCAGCAGTAAACTCTGGGGATATAATTCACCCCTCCACTTT. Protein product: CASSKLWGYNSPLHF. The chain has TRBV25-1 and TRBJ1-6, with D hard to call. The CDR3 runs 15 residues. With 5 bases removed from V and 4 bases from J, the gap between germline ends came to 12 bases. CDR1 is MGHDK, CDR2 SYGVNS, per germline.

This chain links TRBV12-2 with TRBJ2-3; no DNA check was done on the table's D call, TRBD2. TRBV12-2 is classified as a pseudogene. CDR3 length: 16 residues. The CDR3 DNA reads as TGTGCAAGTCGCTTAGGTGCGGATGACCGCACAGATACGCAGTATTTT. Its translation is CASRLGADDRTDTQYF.

The V call is TRBV4-2, the J call TRBJ1-2; 7 nucleotides align to TRBD1. J was trimmed by 5 bases and V by 1 base; bases with no gene match: 10. The CDR3 sequence is 16 residues long. CDR1 LGHNA and CDR2 YNFKEQ come from the germline V gene. The CDR3 loop is CASSQVGQGGSYGYTF. CDR3 coding DNA: TGTGCCAGCAGCCAAGTCGGCCAGGGGGGGTCTTATGGCTACACCTTC.

As for this clone: A read error may produce the germline difference seen at one junction end. The chain combines TRBV7-7 with TRBJ2-7; TRBD2 matches at 12 bases. Germline V gives CDR1 SSHAT, CDR2 FNYEAQ (reference sequence). The CDR3 length is 16 residues. CDR3 residues: CASSPGGLAGPYEQYF. The CDR3 DNA is TGTGCTAGCAGCCCGGGAGGACTAGCGGGACCCTACGAGCAGTACTTC. Drawing the rest from reference TRBV7-7 and TRBJ2-7, the complete variable domain is GAGVSQSPRYKVTKRGQDVTLRCDPISSHATLYWYQQALGQGPEFLTYFNYEAQPDKSGLPSDRFSAERPEGSISTLTIQRTEQRDSAMYRCASSPGGLAGPYEQYFGPGTRLTVT.

The chain carries TRBV20-1 and TRBJ2-5; no firm D call. V gave up 4 bases and J gave up 5 bases, with 8 bases separating them. Germline V gene data show CDR1 as DFQATT and CDR2 as SNEGSKA (reference sequence). The CDR3 totals 11 residues. CDR3 protein: CSAKNWETQYF. The CDR3 region has the DNA TGCAGTGCTAAGAACTGGGAGACCCAGTACTTC.